Listed below are T cell receptor beta chains from one sample, sequenced in a study of blood T cell repertoires in COVID-19. Sequencing was performed with immunoSEQ multiplex PCR; in TCRdb, only in-frame clones are kept and a portion is missing. The sample has some 80,000 clones, roughly four fifths seen once; the top ten hold approximately 19%. The sample was peripheral blood. The source is a woman older than 75 with active or convalescent COVID-19. Both conserved end residues are part of each CDR3. The D gene is left open where the match is weak. The size entry is marked missing in some rows and otherwise reads once, few, many or a size class.

abundance: .; j_gene: TRBJ2-1; d_gene: .; v_gene: TRBV5-1; CDR3nt: TGCGCCAGCAGCTTGGTGAGGAGCTCCTACAATGAGCAGTTCTTC; CDR3aa: CASSLVRSSYNEQFF
abundance: .; j_gene: TRBJ1-2; d_gene: .; v_gene: TRBV28; CDR3nt: TGTGCCAGCAGTTTAGAGAGAGTCGGCTACACCTTC; CDR3aa: CASSLERVGYTF
abundance: .; j_gene: TRBJ1-2; d_gene: .; v_gene: TRBV10-2; CDR3nt: TGCGCCAGCAGTGAGTCGTGGGCTGATAAACATGGCTACACCTTC; CDR3aa: CASSESWADKHGYTF
abundance: .; j_gene: TRBJ2-7; d_gene: TRBD2; v_gene: TRBV12-5; CDR3nt: TGTGCTAGTGGGAGGGAGGGTAGCGAGCAGTACTTC; CDR3aa: CASGREGSEQYF
abundance: .; j_gene: TRBJ1-1; d_gene: .; v_gene: TRBV30; CDR3nt: TGTGCCTGGAGGGGAGGGGGAGGCACTGAAGCTTTCTTT; CDR3aa: CAWRGGGGTEAFF
abundance: .; j_gene: TRBJ2-3; d_gene: TRBD2; v_gene: TRBV5-1; CDR3nt: TGCGCCAGCAGAAGGAGCGGGGGTGCAGATACGCAGTATTTT; CDR3aa: CASRRSGGADTQYF
abundance: .; j_gene: TRBJ1-6; d_gene: .; v_gene: TRBV20-1; CDR3nt: TGCAGTGCTAGTTTCGCAGGACTTGCCGCCGGAACACCCCTCCACTTT; CDR3aa: CSASFAGLAAGTPLHF
abundance: .; j_gene: TRBJ1-1; d_gene: .; v_gene: TRBV9; CDR3nt: TGTGCCAGCAGCGCCTCTCGGGACACTGAAGCTTTCTTT; CDR3aa: CASSASRDTEAFF
abundance: many; j_gene: TRBJ2-2; d_gene: .; v_gene: TRBV7-3; CDR3nt: TGTGCCAGCAGCTTAAGTCCGGGTCTCACCGGGGAGCTGTTTTTT; CDR3aa: CASSLSPGLTGELFF
abundance: .; j_gene: TRBJ2-7; d_gene: .; v_gene: TRBV5-1; CDR3nt: TGCGCCAGCAGCTTCGCGGCCGGGGGAACCTCTAGGGAGCAGTACTTC; CDR3aa: CASSFAAGGTSREQYF
abundance: few; j_gene: TRBJ2-2; d_gene: TRBD1; v_gene: TRBV9; CDR3nt: TGTGCCAGCAGCTTTTCGCCAGGGGGTGCGGCCGGGGAGCTGTTTTTT; CDR3aa: CASSFSPGGAAGELFF
abundance: .; j_gene: TRBJ2-7; d_gene: TRBD1; v_gene: TRBV30; CDR3nt: TGTGCCTTCGAAAGACAGGGAGTCTACGAGCAGTACTTC; CDR3aa: CAFERQGVYEQYF
abundance: .; j_gene: TRBJ1-1; d_gene: .; v_gene: TRBV6-6; CDR3nt: TGTGCCAGCAGTTCCAAAGGGGGCACTGAAGCTTTCTTT; CDR3aa: CASSSKGGTEAFF
abundance: .; j_gene: TRBJ1-5; d_gene: .; v_gene: TRBV2; CDR3nt: TGTGCCAGCAGCCCGGGCTCCGGACTTTATAGCAATCAGCCCCAGCATTTT; CDR3aa: CASSPGSGLYSNQPQHF
abundance: .; j_gene: TRBJ2-3; d_gene: .; v_gene: TRBV4-1; CDR3nt: TGCGCCAGCAGCCCGGACTGGGGGGGCCGGGCTGATACGCAGTATTTT; CDR3aa: CASSPDWGGRADTQYF
abundance: .; j_gene: TRBJ2-7; d_gene: TRBD2; v_gene: TRBV6-5; CDR3nt: TGTGCCAGCCTCATTCTAGCGGGGGAAGGGGGCGAGCAGTACTTC; CDR3aa: CASLILAGEGGEQYF
abundance: .; j_gene: TRBJ2-1; d_gene: .; v_gene: TRBV7-2; CDR3nt: TGTGCCAGCAGCTTCCTTGACAGGAATGAGCAGTTCTTC; CDR3aa: CASSFLDRNEQFF
abundance: .; j_gene: TRBJ2-3; d_gene: .; v_gene: TRBV5-1; CDR3nt: TGCGCCAGCAGCCGTGGTTGGGGGGGCGACACAGATACGCAGTATTTT; CDR3aa: CASSRGWGGDTDTQYF
abundance: .; j_gene: TRBJ1-2; d_gene: .; v_gene: TRBV5-6; CDR3nt: TGTGCCAGCAGCCCTGGACTTGGGGGCTACACCTTC; CDR3aa: CASSPGLGGYTF
abundance: .; j_gene: TRBJ1-3; d_gene: TRBD1; v_gene: TRBV11-2; CDR3nt: TGTGCCAGCAACAGGGGAGATTTCTCTGGAAACACCATATATTTT; CDR3aa: CASNRGDFSGNTIYF
abundance: few; j_gene: TRBJ2-7; d_gene: .; v_gene: TRBV30; CDR3nt: TGTGCCTGGAGTGTAAGGAAGAGGGCCGAGCAGTACTTC; CDR3aa: CAWSVRKRAEQYF
abundance: .; j_gene: TRBJ2-3; d_gene: TRBD2; v_gene: TRBV13; CDR3nt: TGTGCCAGCAGCCTCCGGACTAGCGGAATAACAGATACGCAGTATTTT; CDR3aa: CASSLRTSGITDTQYF
abundance: .; j_gene: TRBJ1-6; d_gene: .; v_gene: TRBV4-3; CDR3nt: TGCGCCAGCAGCCAAGCAGTCGGGACAAGAAATTCACCCCTCCACTTT; CDR3aa: CASSQAVGTRNSPLHF
abundance: .; j_gene: TRBJ2-3; d_gene: .; v_gene: TRBV3-1/TRBV3-2; CDR3nt: TGTGCCAGCAGTGAAGCCACAGGTCCTCAGGCCGATACGCAGTATTTT; CDR3aa: CASSEATGPQADTQYF